Listed here are 18 T cell receptor beta chains from one sample, sequenced in a study of cytomegalovirus exposure and HLA in healthy donors. In the PCR, 60 Vbeta and 13 Jbeta primers were used. Data came from immunoSEQ multiplex PCR; TCRdb stores just in-frame clones and leaves some out. The table has around 190,000 clones, 65% to 85% seen once; the top ten hold approximately 3%. The material sequenced was PBMCs. These receptor sequences come from a woman in her twenties or thirties in good health and CMV-seronegative.

The chain links TRBV2 to TRBJ1-2, with 7 bases lining up with TRBD1. The germline V gene encodes CDR1 SNHLY and CDR2 FYNNEI. The CDR3 has 15 amino acids. The junction had 8 bases not matched to a gene; V was cut back by 6 bases and J by 1 base. The CDR3 nucleotides are TGTGCCAGCAGCTCCCAGGGGGGTATTAACTATGGCTACACCTTC. It is translated as CASSSQGGINYGYTF.

The chain joins TRBV19 to TRBJ2-3; tentative D call: TRBD2 (6 bases). The germline CDR1 and CDR2 sequences are LNHDA and SQIVND (reference sequence). The V end lost 6 bases, the J end lost 2 bases, and 15 bases lay between the germline ends. This CDR3 comprises 15 residues. DNA of the CDR3: TGTGCCAGTAGGTCACTAGCTGACTACACAGATACGCAGTATTTT. Translation: CASRSLADYTDTQYF.

Note on this clone: Other nucleotide sequences in the sample specify the same CDR3. This chain connects TRBV6-5 to TRBJ1-2; D not certain. Deletions cut 0 bases from V and 3 bases from J, with 8 bases between. The length of the CDR3 is 14 residues. The germline V gene encodes CDR1 MNHEY and CDR2 SVGAGI. CDR3 residues: CASSYSREYYGYTF. The DNA of the CDR3 is TGTGCCAGCAGTTACTCGAGGGAATACTATGGCTACACCTTC.

This chain joins TRBV4-2 and TRBJ2-7, with D perhaps matching TRBD2 (7 bases). V lost 6 bases and J 4 bases, leaving 22 bases between the germline ends. Germline assignment: CDR1 LGHNA and CDR2 YNFKEQ. The CDR3 totals 16 residues. Written as DNA, the CDR3 is TGTGCCAGCAGGACGGTCGAACGGGGGGCCGAGTACGAGCAGTACTTC. Its translation is CASRTVERGAEYEQYF.

The chain employs TRBV6-5 and TRBJ1-2; 12 bases map to TRBD1. Germline V CDR1 and CDR2: MNHEY, SVGAGI. V shed 0 bases and J 8 bases; nucleotides not matched to a gene: 7. This CDR3 region has 16 residues. CDR3 protein: CASSYSGTGGVRGYTF. The CDR3 nucleotides read TGTGCCAGCAGTTACTCCGGGACAGGGGGCGTACGGGGCTACACCTTC.

The chain has TRBV7-2 and TRBJ2-1; D gene ambiguous. V lost 5 bases, J lost 8 bases, and 19 bases lay in between. This CDR3 is built from 15 residues. The germline CDR1 and CDR2 sequences are SGHTA and FQGNSA. CDR3 loop: CASSATILAPHEQFF. In nucleotides, the CDR3 is TGTGCCAGCAGCGCTACGATCTTAGCCCCCCATGAGCAGTTCTTC.

CDR3 in DNA: TGTGCCACCAGCAGGGGACAGGGAAGCGACGAGCAGTACTTC. Protein sequence: CATSRGQGSDEQYF. The chain has TRBV15 and TRBJ2-7, with 9 bases aligning to TRBD1. This CDR3 spans 14 amino acids. Germline V gene sequence: CDR1 LNHNV, CDR2 YYDKDF (reference sequence). V lost 3 bases and J lost 5; bases outside the gene matches: 5.

The J gene is TRBJ1-4, the V gene TRBV18, with D unresolved. CDR1 KGHSH and CDR2 LQKENI come from the germline V gene. With 5 bases removed from V and 0 bases from J, the gap between germline ends came to 16 bases. This CDR3 spans 17 amino acids. The CDR3: CASSSAPAGATNEKLFF. DNA for the CDR3: TGTGCCAGCTCATCCGCCCCGGCGGGTGCAACTAATGAAAAACTGTTTTTT.

The chain employs TRBV11-2 and TRBJ2-3; 7 bases are a match to TRBD1. J was trimmed by 4 bases and V by 6 bases; bases with no gene match: 7. This CDR3 is built from 14 residues. Germline V CDR1 and CDR2: SGHAT, FQNNGV. CDR3 DNA: TGTGCCAGCAGGAAAGACAGGGCCGCAGATACGCAGTATTTT. Amino acids: CASRKDRAADTQYF.

This rearrangement joins TRBV11-2 to TRBJ2-5; 7 bases are a match to TRBD2. The DNA end is a closer match to TRBJ2-7, so the J assignment may be wrong. CDR1 is SGHAT and CDR2 is FQNNGV in the germline V gene. This CDR3 contains 15 residues. The DNA of the CDR3 is TGTGCCAGCAGCTTAGTCTCCGGGAGGTCCTACGAGCAGTACTTC. Translating it yields CASSLVSGRSYEQYF.

This CDR3 is CASSAGTGSYEQYF. The CDR3 DNA reads as TGTGCCAGCAGTGCCGGGACAGGATCCTACGAGCAGTACTTC. The chain carries TRBV2 and TRBJ2-7; TRBD1 agrees at 8 bases. This CDR3 spans 14 amino acids. After removal of 4 bases from V and 1 base from J, the junction contained 3 bases not matched to a gene. Germline assignment: CDR1 SNHLY and CDR2 FYNNEI.

The V gene is TRBV11-2, the J gene TRBJ2-3; 13 positions match TRBD2. Germline V gene sequence: CDR1 SGHAT, CDR2 FQNNGV. The CDR3 is 16 amino acids. Trimming at V came to 7 bases and at J to 6 bases, leaving 10 bases not matched to a gene. CDR3 in amino acids: CASNQGLAGPRDTQYF. The CDR3 DNA is TGTGCCAGCAACCAGGGACTAGCGGGACCCAGGGATACGCAGTATTTT.

In the case of this clone: A read error is likely, as this CDR3 ends without the conserved phenylalanine or tryptophan. The limits of the CDR3 on the DNA are not certain, so only TCRdb's listed CDR3 is given. This chain connects TRBV7-6 to TRBJ2-3; TRBD2, as called in the table, went unchecked against the DNA. The CDR3 adds up to 14 amino acids, both ends counted. CDR1 and CDR2 (germline): SGHVS, FNYEAQ. CDR3 amino acids: CASSFPPGTSGGYL.

This sequence joins TRBV30 and TRBJ2-1; the match to TRBD2 covers 9 bases. Trimming took 5 bases from V and 7 from J; bases not matched to a gene: 6. This CDR3 contains 13 residues. Germline loops: CDR1 GTSNPN, CDR2 SVGIG (reference sequence). CDR3 region: CAWVGTSPNEQFF. In DNA form, the CDR3 reads TGTGCCTGGGTTGGGACTAGCCCTAATGAGCAGTTCTTC.

The rearrangement links TRBV29-1 to TRBJ2-1; 8 nucleotides align to TRBD2. With 1 base clipped from V and 2 bases from J, the junction kept 10 bases outside the gene matches. CDR1 and CDR2 from the germline V gene are SQVTM and ANQGSEA. This CDR3 spans 17 amino acids. CDR3 sequence (DNA): TGCAGCGTTGAAGGGGCTAGCGGGCGGGTTACCTACAATGAGCAGTTCTTC. The encoded protein is CSVEGASGRVTYNEQFF.

The CDR3 DNA sequence: TGTGCCAGCAGCTTCATGGGAGCAGACTTTGAGGCCCAGTACTTC. Translated, it gives CASSFMGADFEAQYF. The V gene is TRBV7-9, the J gene TRBJ2-5; the D gene is possibly TRBD2 (5 bases). The germline gives CDR1 SEHNR, CDR2 FQNEAQ (reference sequence). V gave up 3 bases and J gave up 9 bases, with 20 bases separating them. CDR3 length: 15 amino acids.

The chain joins TRBV7-9 to TRBJ2-5, with unresolved D. CDR3 length: 12 residues. Trimming removed 7 bases from V and 6 bases from J, with 12 bases in between. CDR1 SEHNR and CDR2 FQNEAQ come from the germline V gene (reference sequence). DNA of the CDR3: TGTGCCAGCACCCCTAACTCGCAGACCCAGTACTTC. Translated, it gives CASTPNSQTQYF.

With regard to this clone: Its ends do not fully match the called genes, so a read error is possible. The rearrangement links TRBV5-1 to TRBJ1-1, with a tentative D call TRBD1 (6 bases). This CDR3 comprises 14 residues. The germline gives CDR1 SGHRS, CDR2 YFSETQ. CDR3 DNA: TGCGCTAGCAGCAACACAGGGAGGGACACTGAAGCTTTCTTT. It is translated as CASSNTGRDTEAFF.